The 17 T cell receptor beta chains below were found in one sample sequenced in a study of CD8+ T cells in alopecia areata. Documented treatment: oral pan-JAK inhibitor, 5-10 mg twice daily. RNA extraction and reverse transcription yielded cDNA as sequencing template. Produced via immunoSEQ multiplex PCR; TCRdb's table is partial and in-frame only. Of 150,000 or so clones detected, around 83% appear once; the ten largest clones hold about 12%. Sequencing was performed on CD8+ T cells sorted from blood, taken at week 4, from a patient treated with tofacitinib. These receptors were obtained from a human donor with alopecia areata.

The CDR3 here is CASSPGAGELFF. Written as DNA, the CDR3 is TGTGCCAGCAGCCCCGGAGCCGGGGAGCTGTTTTTT. The chain recombines TRBV5-6 with TRBJ2-2; D not resolved. With 4 bases removed from V and 6 bases from J, the gap between germline ends came to 7 bases. Germline assignment: CDR1 SGHDT and CDR2 YYEEEE. This CDR3 comprises 12 residues.

The V gene is TRBV4-1, the J gene TRBJ2-3, with 8 bases aligning to TRBD1. This CDR3 has 17 residues. V dropped 4 bases and J dropped 2; count of bases not matched to a gene: 11. CDR1 is MGHRA and CDR2 is YSYEKL in the germline V gene. The CDR3 coding sequence is TGCGCCAGCAGCCCCGCTTCCGGGACAGGACCCACAGATACGCAGTATTTT. This sequence encodes CASSPASGTGPTDTQYF.

The chain links TRBV27 to TRBJ2-1, with TRBD1 identical over 8 bases. The CDR3 has 12 amino acids. V shed 9 bases, J shed 9 bases, and the junction held 7 bases outside the gene matches. Germline assignment: CDR1 MNHEY and CDR2 SMNVEV (reference sequence). The CDR3, as DNA: TGTGCCAGTCAACAGGGGGGTAGTGAGCAGTTCTTC. Translating gives CASQQGGSEQFF.

The rearrangement uses TRBV29-1 and TRBJ1-1; D is uncertain. Trimming left V 2 bases short and J 3 bases short, with 7 bases between. The V gene's germline CDR1 is SQVTM and CDR2 ANQGSEA. This CDR3 has 12 amino acids. The DNA for the CDR3 is TGCAGCGTTGAATCCTCTTACACTGAAGCTTTCTTT. Translating gives CSVESSYTEAFF.

V is TRBV11-2 and J is TRBJ1-2; unclear D gene. The CDR3 sequence is 15 residues long. Germline CDR1 SGHAT, CDR2 FQNNGV. Deletions cut 3 bases from V and 6 bases from J, with 17 bases between. The CDR3 DNA follows: TGTGCCAGCAGCTTTAGGTCAGGAGACGAAGATGGCTACACCTTC. Its translation is CASSFRSGDEDGYTF.

This clone was seen just once. The rearrangement uses TRBV19 and TRBJ2-3; TRBD2 matches 14 bases. The CDR3 covers 15 residues. The V gene's germline CDR1 is LNHDA and CDR2 SQIVND (reference sequence). The trim removed 6 bases at V and 4 bases at J, leaving 3 bases unmatched. The chain's CDR3 is CASSGLAGGADTQYF. Here the CDR3 DNA reads TGTGCCAGTAGCGGACTAGCGGGAGGAGCAGATACGCAGTATTTT.

This chain links TRBV6-1 with TRBJ2-4; D unclear. Germline CDR1 MNHNS, CDR2 SASEGT. The CDR3 length is 14 residues. V lost 1 base, J lost 0 bases, and 4 bases lay in between. CDR3: CASSEGLAKNIQYF. The CDR3 bases are TGTGCCAGCAGTGAAGGCTTAGCCAAAAACATTCAGTACTTC.

This sequence joins TRBV30 and TRBJ2-7; TRBD2 might be the D (5 bases). The V and J ends lost 5 bases and 11 bases respectively, with 16 bases between them. Germline V lookup: CDR1 GTSNPN, CDR2 SVGIG (reference sequence). The CDR3 loop spans 11 amino acids. The CDR3 region has the DNA TGTGCCTGGTGGGGAGAGGGTCGAAAGTACTTC. Translated: CAWWGEGRKYF.

The table lists this clone with a few counts. J is TRBJ2-7 and V is TRBV4-1; D unclear. Trimming removed 0 bases at V and 7 bases at J, with 13 bases between. The CDR3 has 14 amino acids. Germline V gene lookup returns CDR1 MGHRA and CDR2 YSYEKL. The CDR3 sequence: CASSQDYVAGEQYF. The CDR3 coding sequence is TGCGCCAGCAGCCAAGACTACGTCGCTGGTGAGCAGTACTTC.

The chain uses TRBV5-6 and TRBJ2-2; the match to TRBD2 covers 10 bases. The CDR3 runs to 16 residues. The germline V gene has CDR1 SGHDT and CDR2 YYEEEE. V was pared by 2 bases and J by 1 base, with 2 bases of the junction left unmatched. The DNA for the CDR3 is TGTGCCAGCAGCTTCCCTAGCGGGGGGAACACCGGGGAGCTGTTTTTT. Translating gives CASSFPSGGNTGELFF.

This clone came up once. This sequence joins TRBV5-4 and TRBJ2-1, with D perhaps given as TRBD1 or TRBD2 (6 bases each). Per germline, CDR1 SGHNT and CDR2 YYREEE (reference sequence). Trimming cost V 1 base and J 5 bases, with 19 bases left between them. This CDR3 contains 17 residues. This CDR3 is CASSLQGGPGLHNEQFF. The CDR3 nucleotides are TGTGCCAGCAGCTTGCAAGGGGGGCCCGGTCTCCACAATGAGCAGTTCTTC.

V and J are TRBV7-9 and TRBJ2-3; 10 bases map to TRBD2. The CDR3 has 16 residues. Germline V gives CDR1 SEHNR, CDR2 FQNEAQ (reference sequence). The junction had 6 bases not matched to a gene; V was cut back by 4 bases and J by 2 bases. Written as DNA, the CDR3 is TGTGCCAGCAGCTCCCGGACTAGCGGACCCACAGATACGCAGTATTTT. The encoded protein is CASSSRTSGPTDTQYF. Variable domain in full (rest from reference TRBV7-9 and TRBJ2-3): DTGVSQNPRHKITKRGQNVTFRCDPISEHNRLYWYRQTLGQGPEFLTYFQNEAQLEKSRLLSDRFSAERPKGSFSTLEIQRTEQGDSAMYLCASSSRTSGPTDTQYFGPGTRLTVL.

This clone was seen once. The V call is TRBV9, the J call TRBJ2-1; D could derive from TRBD1 or TRBD2 (6 bases each). CDR3 length: 14 amino acids. The germline V gene encodes CDR1 SGDLS and CDR2 YYNGEE. With 3 bases removed from V and 1 base from J, the gap between germline ends came to 8 bases. The CDR3 DNA follows: TGTGCCAGCAGCGGGAGGGGGTCCTACAATGAGCAGTTCTTC. Translation gives CASSGRGSYNEQFF.

The chain links TRBV5-1 to TRBJ1-1; the D gene is possibly TRBD1 (5 bases). Germline-derived CDR1 and CDR2 are SGHRS and YFSETQ. V dropped 4 bases and J dropped 1 base, with 14 bases sitting between them. The CDR3 extends over 15 amino acids. The CDR3 is CASSSIQVKNTEAFF. The CDR3 DNA reads as TGCGCCAGCAGCAGTATACAGGTGAAGAACACTGAAGCTTTCTTT. The variable domain in full, completed from reference TRBV5-1 and TRBJ1-1, reads KAGVTQTPRYLIKTRGQQVTLSCSPISGHRSVSWYQQTPGQGLQFLFEYFSETQRNKGNFPGRFSGRQFSNSRSEMNVSTLELGDSALYLCASSSIQVKNTEAFFGQGTRLTVV.

This clone was observed a single time. The genes are TRBV29-1 and TRBJ2-1, with TRBD2 matching over 7 bases. The CDR3 totals 12 residues. Germline V gene lookup returns CDR1 SQVTM and CDR2 ANQGSEA. J was trimmed by 7 bases and V by 4 bases; bases with no gene match: 4. The CDR3 reads CSVGTSINEQFF. DNA for the CDR3: TGCAGCGTTGGGACTAGTATAAATGAGCAGTTCTTC.

V and J are TRBV30 and TRBJ2-3, with 13 bases fitting TRBD2. The CDR3 is made up of 14 amino acids. Per germline, CDR1 GTSNPN and CDR2 SVGIG (reference sequence). V was clipped by 5 bases and J by 6 bases; unmatched bases: 5. The CDR3 bases are TGTGCCTGGGCCCGGACTAGCGGGAGTGATACGCAGTATTTT. Translating gives CAWARTSGSDTQYF.

The chain carries TRBV7-6 and TRBJ1-4; tentative D call: TRBD1 (5 bases). Germline CDR1 SGHVS, CDR2 FNYEAQ. The V end lost 5 bases, the J end lost 5 bases, and 9 bases lay between the germline ends. This CDR3 contains 13 residues. Here the CDR3 reads CASSQRGNEKLFF. CDR3 nucleotides: TGTGCCAGCAGCCAGAGGGGAAATGAAAAACTGTTTTTT.